This TCR beta chain came from a study of blood T cell repertoires in COVID-19. The CDR3 has 19 amino acids. The trim removed 3 bases at V and 3 bases at J, leaving 18 bases unmatched. Germline V CDR1 and CDR2: LGHDT, YNNKEL (reference sequence). Generated by immunoSEQ multiplex PCR, the TCRdb table keeps only in-frame clones and is missing some. Of more than 200,000 clones in the sample, more than 75% were seen once. Recruitment covered over 20 US areas and drew participants whose ages spanned roughly 18 to 100 years. Participant reports of clinical history set cohort assignment. J is TRBJ2-7 and V is TRBV3-1 (or the pseudogene TRBV3-2); 9 nucleotides agree with TRBD1. Sequencing was done on a sample of PBMCs or T cells enriched from blood (not recorded which). This clonotype originated in a young man in a cohort exposed to, infected with or recovered from COVID-19 (not recorded which). The CDR3 reads CASSHKTGQGLNFLYEQYF. The CDR3 coding sequence is TGTGCCAGCAGCCATAAGACGGGACAGGGCCTCAATTTCCTCTACGAGCAGTACTTC.